This T cell receptor (beta chain) was sequenced in a study of blood T cell repertoires in COVID-19. Study summary: Samples taken during acute and convalescent COVID-19 were collected in the United States, Italy and Spain.

While infection was still active, Seattle patients were enrolled and then followed longitudinally. This CDR3 is 13 amino acids long. Trimming cost V 4 bases and J 6 bases, with 11 bases left between them. In germline, CDR1 is SGHTA, CDR2 FQGNSA. Authors' methods: Nucleated cell number was recorded as an estimate derived from reference gene primer amplification. TCRdb keeps only in-frame clones here, not all; method: immunoSEQ multiplex PCR. That table furnishes V, J and clone size, whereas the DNA furnished D and trimming. In the table there are around 180,000 clones, approximately 85% of which are singletons.

The chain has TRBV7-2 and TRBJ2-3; TRBD2 is a possible D gene (5 bases). Sequencing used peripheral blood. This receptor was identified in an older man with COVID-19, enrolled during active disease. The DNA of the CDR3 is TGTGCCAGCAGCTCCCGGGATCTCGATACGCAGTATTTT. As protein: CASSSRDLDTQYF.